The 11 T cell receptor beta chains below were found in one sample sequenced in a study of blood T cells in healthy people across ages. Combining a sample-barcoded 5' primer with a J-beta primer mix, a second PCR ran for roughly 7 to 12 cycles. From the 5' RACE reads, TCRdb called clonotypes with MiXCR, one entry per CDR3 protein. In the table there are about 1 million distinct CDR3 sequences, 35% to 55% of which are singletons. Input material: blood. The receptors were gathered from a woman between 55 and 75 years old in good health.

The chain employs TRBV20-1 and TRBJ2-5; 12 bases line up with TRBD2. The CDR3 is 19 residues long. V gave up 0 bases and J gave up 1 base; unmatched junction bases: 12. The germline V gene has CDR1 DFQATT and CDR2 SNEGSKA (reference sequence). The CDR3 DNA sequence: TGCAGTGCTAGAGATCTCGGGCGCCTAGCGGGAGGGGTCCAAGAGACCCAGTACTTC. As protein: CSARDLGRLAGGVQETQYF.

For this clonotype: Given a much more abundant clone one base away, this may be a read error. The rearrangement links TRBV28 to TRBJ2-4, with TRBD2 matching over 8 bases. The tail of the sequence fits TRBJ2-7 better, so the J call may be wrong. The CDR3 runs to 16 residues. Germline-derived CDR1 and CDR2 are MDHEN and SYDVKM. The CDR3 sequence is CASSFAVAGLSYEQYF. CDR3 DNA: TGTGCCAGCAGTTTCGCGGTAGCGGGACTCTCCTACGAGCAGTACTTC.

This clonotype has more than one count but fewer than ten. This rearrangement joins TRBV25-1 to TRBJ1-6, with 9 bases lining up with TRBD1. The germline gives CDR1 MGHDK, CDR2 SYGVNS. Trimming cost V 6 bases and J 5 bases; bases outside gene matches: 2. The CDR3 loop spans 14 amino acids. CDR3 protein: CASRWDRDNSPLHF. The CDR3 DNA reads as TGTGCCAGCAGGTGGGACAGGGATAATTCACCCCTCCACTTT.

This clonotype was observed a handful of times. The CDR3 here is CASSPHRGNFIQYF. The DNA of the CDR3 is TGTGCCAGCAGCCCCCATAGGGGTAATTTCATTCAGTACTTC. This rearrangement joins TRBV12-3 or TRBV12-4 to TRBJ2-4; a weak D match, TRBD1 (5 bases). The CDR3 is 14 amino acids. Trimming pared 6 bases from V and 9 bases from J, leaving 18 bases between.

The chain couples TRBV25-1 to TRBJ2-7, with TRBD2 identical over 9 bases. Germline V gives CDR1 MGHDK, CDR2 SYGVNS. The CDR3 runs 12 residues. With V trimmed by 10 bases and J by 4 bases, 5 bases remained unmatched. The CDR3 region has the DNA TGTGCCACCGGACTAGCGATGTACGAGCAGTACTTC. Amino acid sequence: CATGLAMYEQYF.

CDR3 in DNA: TGTGCCAGCAGTGGGGGACAGGAGAATTCACCCCTCCACTTT. As protein: CASSGGQENSPLHF. The chain recombines TRBV12-3 or TRBV12-4 with TRBJ1-6; 8 bases are shared with TRBD1. The V and J ends lost 5 bases and 7 bases, in that order; junction bases with no gene match: 4. The CDR3 sequence is 14 residues long.

The chain employs TRBV5-1 and TRBJ1-1, with D maybe TRBD1 (5 bases). The CDR3 is 19 amino acids. Per the germline V gene, CDR1 is SGHRS and CDR2 is YFSETQ. V shed 5 bases and J shed 0 bases, with 26 bases lying between them. The CDR3 DNA sequence: TGCGCCAGCAGACTCACAATCCAGGTATGGGGGACGGTGAACACTGAAGCTTTCTTT. It specifies CASRLTIQVWGTVNTEAFF. Together with reference TRBV5-1 and TRBJ1-1, the CDR3 gives the full variable domain: KAGVTQTPRYLIKTRGQQVTLSCSPISGHRSVSWYQQTPGQGLQFLFEYFSETQRNKGNFPGRFSGRQFSNSRSEMNVSTLELGDSALYLCASRLTIQVWGTVNTEAFFGQGTRLTVV.

The chain links TRBV5-1 to TRBJ2-4; 7 nucleotides align to TRBD2. The end of the DNA is better explained by TRBJ2-7, so the J call may be wrong. The CDR3 consists of 16 residues. From germline, CDR1 is SGHRS and CDR2 YFSETQ. This CDR3 is CASSSSLAAASYEQYF. DNA of the CDR3: TGCGCCAGCAGCTCCTCCCTAGCGGCTGCCTCCTACGAGCAGTACTTC.

CDR3 region: CASTLWGSREGEAFF. CDR3 nucleotide sequence: TGTGCCAGCACATTGTGGGGGAGCAGGGAAGGTGAAGCTTTCTTT. The chain combines TRBV6-1 with TRBJ1-1; possible D gene TRBD1, 5 bases. The V and J ends lost 7 bases and 7 bases respectively, with 22 bases between them. CDR3 length: 15 residues. Germline assignment: CDR1 MNHNS and CDR2 SASEGT.

The rearrangement joins TRBV7-9 to TRBJ2-1; TRBD2 aligns across 15 bases. Germline assignment: CDR1 SEHNR and CDR2 FQNEAQ (reference sequence). This CDR3 has 18 amino acids. Trimming at V came to 4 bases and at J to 6 bases, leaving 10 bases not matched to a gene. The CDR3 coding sequence is TGTGCCAGCAGCTCCGGACTAGCGGGAGGGCCGAGGGTCAATGAGCAGTTCTTC. Protein product: CASSSGLAGGPRVNEQFF.

This chain uses TRBV30 with TRBJ1-2, with D perhaps TRBD1 (6 bases). Trimming shortened V by 4 bases and J by 6 bases, and 15 bases separated the two germline ends. The CDR3 has 13 residues. Germline loops: CDR1 GTSNPN, CDR2 SVGIG (reference sequence). CDR3 protein: CAWTPMGGHGYTF. CDR3 nucleotide sequence: TGTGCCTGGACTCCCATGGGGGGGCATGGCTACACCTTC.